What follows describes a single T cell receptor beta chain. V dropped 5 bases and J dropped 5; count of bases not matched to a gene: 11. Germline CDR1 and CDR2: LNHDA and SQIVND (reference sequence). The CDR3 contains 15 residues. This specimen comes from a study of T cell responses to AZD1222 COVID-19 vaccine. Only in-frame clones appear in the TCRdb table, and some are missing; sequencing was by immunoSEQ multiplex PCR. The data hold 180,000 or so clones, with roughly 91% observed a single time. The sequence came from an adult who received the AZD1222 COVID-19 vaccine. The sequences come from peripheral blood, collected 28 days after the second AZD1222 dose. The chain is built from TRBV19 and TRBJ2-5; TRBD1 matches 7 bases. This CDR3 reads CASSPGTVASETQYF. In nucleotides, the CDR3 is TGTGCCAGTAGTCCCGGGACAGTGGCCTCGGAGACCCAGTACTTC.